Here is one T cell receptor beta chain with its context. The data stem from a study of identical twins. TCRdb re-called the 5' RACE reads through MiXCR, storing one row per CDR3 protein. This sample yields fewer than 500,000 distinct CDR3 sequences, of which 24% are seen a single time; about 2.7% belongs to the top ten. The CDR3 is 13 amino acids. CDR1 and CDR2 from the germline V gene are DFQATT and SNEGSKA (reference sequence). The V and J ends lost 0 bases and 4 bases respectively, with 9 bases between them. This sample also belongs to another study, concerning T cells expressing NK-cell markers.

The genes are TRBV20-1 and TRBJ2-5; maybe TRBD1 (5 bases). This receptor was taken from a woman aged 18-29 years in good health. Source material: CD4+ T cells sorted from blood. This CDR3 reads CSARDEQGETQYF. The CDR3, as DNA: TGCAGTGCTAGAGATGAGCAGGGAGAGACCCAGTACTTC.